What follows are 31 T cell receptor beta chains derived from one specimen sequenced in a study of T cell changes during pregnancy in multiple sclerosis. Profiling relied on immunoSEQ multiplex PCR, and the TCRdb table lists in-frame clones only, not all of them. The sample has fewer than 85,000 clones, about 95% seen once. Sequenced here: peripheral blood, sampled in the third trimester of pregnancy. Receptors were obtained from a female donor with multiple sclerosis, enrolled in a pregnancy study.

The gene calls are TRBV27 and TRBJ2-7; TRBD2 agrees at 10 bases. CDR3 length: 16 residues. Germline trimming cut 5 bases from V and 1 base from J; bases unmatched to any gene: 8. Germline values: CDR1 MNHEY, CDR2 SMNVEV (reference sequence). Here the CDR3 DNA reads TGTGCCAGCAGTCCCGGAGCGGGGGGGCTTTCCTACGAGCAGTACTTC. This translates into CASSPGAGGLSYEQYF.

The V call is TRBV25-1, the J call TRBJ1-1, with D possibly matching TRBD1 (5 bases). The length of the CDR3 is 14 residues. Germline assignment: CDR1 MGHDK and CDR2 SYGVNS. Trimming left V 2 bases short and J 4 bases short, with 11 bases between. The CDR3 protein is CASSEQGAGTEAFF. For the CDR3, the DNA is TGTGCCAGCAGTGAACAAGGGGCAGGCACTGAAGCTTTCTTT.

This rearrangement joins TRBV10-3 to TRBJ2-5; D may be TRBD2 (6 bases). V dropped 6 bases and J dropped 1 base, with 12 bases sitting between them. Germline V gene lookup returns CDR1 ENHRY and CDR2 SYGVKD. The CDR3 covers 14 residues. The CDR3 here is CAIRGEDSQETQYF. Here the CDR3 DNA reads TGTGCCATCAGGGGGGAGGACTCCCAAGAGACCCAGTACTTC.

This chain joins TRBV28 and TRBJ2-5; the D is unclear. Trimming cost V 3 bases and J 2 bases, with 7 bases left between them. CDR3 length: 13 amino acids. Germline values: CDR1 MDHEN, CDR2 SYDVKM. In nucleotides, the CDR3 is TGTGCCAGCAGTTTTGGCCGTCAAGAGACCCAGTACTTC. As protein: CASSFGRQETQYF.

The sample holds one count of this clone. The CDR3 bases are TGCGCAACAACGACAGGGTCCTACACCGGGGAGCTGTTTTTT. Its translation is CATTTGSYTGELFF. The chain couples TRBV5-1 to TRBJ2-2, with TRBD1 matching 7 bases. Germline lookup yields CDR1 SGHRS and CDR2 YFSETQ. The CDR3 covers 14 residues. The variable domain in full, with the rest retrieved from reference TRBV5-1 and TRBJ2-2, is KAGVTQTPRYLIKTRGQQVTLSCSPISGHRSVSWYQQTPGQGLQFLFEYFSETQRNKGNFPGRFSGRQFSNSRSEMNVSTLELGDSALYLCATTTGSYTGELFFGEGSRLTVL.

The chain links TRBV15 to TRBJ2-3; maybe TRBD2 (6 bases). Trimming cost V 5 bases and J 2 bases, with 20 bases left between them. The CDR3 extends over 17 amino acids. Germline V lookup: CDR1 LNHNV, CDR2 YYDKDF (reference sequence). DNA of the CDR3: TGTGCCACCAGCGACGCCGGGGGACCCGGACCCACAGATACGCAGTATTTT. It is translated as CATSDAGGPGPTDTQYF.

The genes are TRBV7-3 and TRBJ2-5; TRBD1 aligns across 7 bases. This CDR3 region has 15 residues. Germline V lookup: CDR1 SGHTA, CDR2 FQGTGA. V was clipped by 5 bases and J by 4 bases; unmatched bases: 10. CDR3 in amino acids: CASSRQGLERETQYF. The CDR3 DNA reads as TGTGCCAGCAGCCGACAGGGCCTCGAACGAGAGACCCAGTACTTC.

This chain connects TRBV6-1 to TRBJ2-2; D is possibly TRBD1 (6 bases). V lost 6 bases and J lost 2, with 10 bases in between. This CDR3 region has 14 residues. From germline, CDR1 is MNHNS and CDR2 SASEGT. The CDR3 loop reads CASSRDTNTGELFF. CDR3 nucleotide sequence: TGTGCCAGCAGCCGGGACACCAACACCGGGGAGCTGTTTTTT.

V is TRBV18 and J is TRBJ2-7, with TRBD2 matching over 8 bases. Unmatched junction bases numbered 4, after V lost 3 bases and J lost 3 bases. Germline lookup yields CDR1 KGHSH and CDR2 LQKENI. The CDR3 consists of 14 residues. The CDR3 reads CASSPRGGFYEQYF. The DNA of the CDR3 is TGTGCCAGCTCACCTCGGGGGGGGTTCTACGAGCAGTACTTC.

The chain combines TRBV6-1 with TRBJ1-5; TRBD1 agrees at 8 bases. V lost 1 base and J lost 3; bases outside the gene matches: 11. Germline assignment: CDR1 MNHNS and CDR2 SASEGT. This CDR3 has 18 residues. In DNA form, the CDR3 reads TGTGCCAGCAGTGAAGTCCCGACAGGGGTAATATCCAATCAGCCCCAGCATTTT. It specifies CASSEVPTGVISNQPQHF.

The gene calls are TRBV2 and TRBJ1-2; maybe TRBD1 (6 bases). The CDR3 totals 14 residues. V gave up 6 bases and J gave up 1 base, with 12 bases separating them. Germline values: CDR1 SNHLY, CDR2 FYNNEI. The DNA of the CDR3 is TGTGCCAGCAGCCAGGGGATTTATAACTATGGCTACACCTTC. Translation: CASSQGIYNYGYTF.

This clone has just one count. The chain has TRBV21-1 and TRBJ2-7; the table assigns TRBD2, which was not confirmed against the DNA. TRBV21-1 is a listed pseudogene. This CDR3 is built from 13 residues. In nucleotides, the CDR3 is TGTGCCAGCGGGGAGGACCACTCCTACGAGCAGTACTTC. Amino acids: CASGEDHSYEQYF.

The V and J genes are TRBV27 and TRBJ1-2; 7 bases map to TRBD1. V was pared by 8 bases and J by 4 bases, with 13 bases of the junction left unmatched. Looked up from germline, CDR1 is MNHEY and CDR2 is SMNVEV (reference sequence). The CDR3 loop spans 15 amino acids. CDR3 residues: CASRDRDSFFYGYTF. DNA for the CDR3: TGTGCCAGCCGCGATCGGGACAGCTTCTTCTATGGCTACACCTTC.

The chain uses TRBV7-6 and TRBJ2-7; possibly TRBD1 for D (6 bases). The CDR3 is made up of 15 amino acids. V lost 4 bases and J lost 1, with 14 bases in between. From germline, CDR1 is SGHVS and CDR2 FNYEAQ. CDR3 sequence (DNA): TGTGCCAGCAGCTCCCGATACAGGGATTCCTACGAGCAGTACTTC. Amino acid sequence: CASSSRYRDSYEQYF.

The chain has TRBV11-2 and TRBJ2-7, with 11 bases identical to TRBD2. Trimming removed 5 bases from V and 2 bases from J; junction bases left unmatched: 8. Germline V lookup: CDR1 SGHAT, CDR2 FQNNGV. The CDR3 is made up of 16 amino acids. CDR3 nucleotide sequence: TGTGCCAGCAGCCCGATCACTAGCGGGGGAGCCTACGAGCAGTACTTC. Amino acids: CASSPITSGGAYEQYF.

The genes are TRBV12-1 and TRBJ2-1; the table gives TRBD2 as D, unverified against the DNA. TRBV12-1 is flagged as a pseudogene. This CDR3 has 16 amino acids. CDR3 residues: CASSFARGGPYNEQFF. For the CDR3, the DNA is TGTGCCAGCAGCTTTGCGCGCGGGGGGCCCTACAATGAGCAGTTCTTC.

The chain links TRBV6-5 to TRBJ2-2, with D perhaps matching TRBD1 (5 bases). V was pared by 6 bases and J by 3 bases, with 11 bases between. Looked up from germline, CDR1 is MNHEY and CDR2 is SVGAGI. CDR3 size: 14 residues. CDR3: CASRLDSYTGELFF. In DNA, the CDR3 is TGTGCCAGCAGGCTTGACAGTTACACCGGGGAGCTGTTTTTT.

The gene calls are TRBV5-8 and TRBJ1-2, with 10 positions matching TRBD1. Germline V gives CDR1 SGHTS, CDR2 YDEGEE. This CDR3 has 14 residues. J gave up 4 bases and V 4 bases, and 4 bases lay outside the gene matches. The CDR3 loop reads CASSLGQGTYGYTF. Here the CDR3 DNA reads TGTGCCAGCAGCCTGGGACAGGGGACCTATGGCTACACCTTC.

The rearrangement joins TRBV6-5 to TRBJ1-1, with a tentative D call TRBD1 (6 bases). Per germline, CDR1 MNHEY and CDR2 SVGAGI. The germline V and J ends were trimmed by 3 bases and 1 base, with 15 bases remaining between them. The CDR3 runs to 16 residues. The CDR3 loop reads CASSYMAGEGNTEAFF. The CDR3 DNA is TGTGCCAGCAGTTATATGGCAGGGGAGGGGAACACTGAAGCTTTCTTT.

The V gene is TRBV11-3, the J gene TRBJ2-2; D perhaps matches TRBD2 (5 bases). Germline V gives CDR1 SGHNT, CDR2 YENEEA. V lost 5 bases, J lost 1 base, and 11 bases lay in between. This CDR3 region has 15 residues. This chain's CDR3 is CASSVLRGNTGELFF. The DNA for the CDR3 is TGTGCCAGCAGCGTTCTCCGGGGGAACACCGGGGAGCTGTTTTTT.

The chain joins TRBV20-1 to TRBJ2-1, with no clear D. Germline-derived CDR1 and CDR2 are DFQATT and SNEGSKA (reference sequence). The CDR3 contains 11 residues. The V end lost 3 bases, the J end lost 8 bases, and 8 bases lay between the germline ends. DNA for the CDR3: TGCAGTGCTAGTGCAGGCTATGAGCAGTTCTTC. This sequence encodes CSASAGYEQFF.

The chain joins TRBV7-2 to TRBJ1-2, with TRBD1 matching over 8 bases. The V segment lost 0 bases and the J segment 6 bases; nucleotides outside the gene matches: 6. Per the germline V gene, CDR1 is SGHTA and CDR2 is FQGNSA. The CDR3 runs to 15 residues. CDR3 residues: CASSLARTGLDGYTF. The CDR3 nucleotides read TGTGCCAGCAGCTTAGCAAGGACAGGGCTTGATGGCTACACCTTC.

This chain connects TRBV7-3 to TRBJ2-7, with TRBD2 matching 7 bases. CDR3 length equals 16 residues. Germline V gives CDR1 SGHTA, CDR2 FQGTGA. V was pared by 5 bases and J by 5 bases, with 15 bases of the junction left unmatched. CDR3 nucleotides: TGTGCCAGCAGCCTAAGGGCCACTAGCGCTAGGGACGAGCAGTACTTC. This sequence encodes CASSLRATSARDEQYF. Full variable domain (outside the CDR3, taken from reference TRBV7-3 and TRBJ2-7): GAGVSQTPSNKVTEKGKYVELRCDPISGHTALYWYRQSLGQGPEFLIYFQGTGAADDSGLPNDRFFAVRPEGSVSTLKIQRTERGDSAVYLCASSLRATSARDEQYFGPGTRLTVT.

DNA of the CDR3: TGTGCCAGCAGCGGGACTTATGGCTACACCTTC. Its translation: CASSGTYGYTF. The rearrangement links TRBV9 to TRBJ1-2; D unclear. The CDR3 length is 11 residues. Germline values: CDR1 SGDLS, CDR2 YYNGEE. Between the trimmed V and J ends, which lost 3 bases and 5 bases, there was a span of 5 bases. Full variable domain (outside the CDR3, taken from reference TRBV9 and TRBJ1-2): DSGVTQTPKHLITATGQRVTLRCSPRSGDLSVYWYQQSLDQGLQFLIQYYNGEERAKGNILERFSAQQFPDLHSELNLSSLELGDSALYFCASSGTYGYTFGSGTRLTVV.

This chain uses TRBV30 with TRBJ2-2, with TRBD2 identical over 8 bases. This CDR3 has 15 amino acids. Germline V gene lookup returns CDR1 GTSNPN and CDR2 SVGIG (reference sequence). With V trimmed by 3 bases and J by 5 bases, 8 bases remained unmatched. The CDR3 nucleotides are TGTGCCTGGAGGCCGGGACTAGGATTAACCGGGGAGCTGTTTTTT. Its protein is CAWRPGLGLTGELFF.

The chain recombines TRBV5-4 with TRBJ1-2; maybe TRBD1 (5 bases). CDR3 length equals 17 residues. The V gene lost 0 bases and the J gene lost 2 bases, with 17 bases spanning the gap. The germline V gene has CDR1 SGHNT and CDR2 YYREEE (reference sequence). CDR3 residues: CASSLDTLGRGNYGYTF. CDR3 sequence (DNA): TGTGCCAGCAGCTTGGATACTCTTGGACGGGGGAACTATGGCTACACCTTC.

This sequence joins TRBV6-5 and TRBJ2-1; 7 nucleotides line up with TRBD1. V was clipped by 5 bases and J by 9 bases; unmatched bases: 4. The CDR3 runs to 12 residues. Germline V gene lookup returns CDR1 MNHEY and CDR2 SVGAGI. The CDR3 bases are TGTGCCAGCAGTCTACAGGGGCTTGAGCAGTTCTTC. This encodes CASSLQGLEQFF.

The chain couples TRBV30 to TRBJ2-3; D possibly corresponds to TRBD2 (6 bases). Germline CDR1 is GTSNPN and CDR2 is SVGIG (reference sequence). This CDR3 contains 17 residues. Trimming shortened V by 2 bases and J by 0 bases, and 18 bases separated the two germline ends. CDR3 in DNA: TGTGCCTGGAGTACCTACTCTAGCGTAACTAGCACAGATACGCAGTATTTT. This translates into CAWSTYSSVTSTDTQYF.

This clone has a single count. The chain couples TRBV27 to TRBJ1-2, with D possibly being TRBD1 (6 bases). The CDR3 sequence is 13 residues long. V shed 5 bases and J shed 7 bases, with 14 bases lying between them. The germline gives CDR1 MNHEY, CDR2 SMNVEV (reference sequence). CDR3 DNA sequence: TGTGCCAGCAGTCAGGGGACCCCTGGTGGCTACACCTTC. Amino acids: CASSQGTPGGYTF.

This sequence joins TRBV27 and TRBJ1-5, with 7 nucleotides matching TRBD1. Germline V gene sequence: CDR1 MNHEY, CDR2 SMNVEV (reference sequence). V lost 3 bases, J lost 5 bases, and 4 bases stayed unmatched. CDR3 size: 14 residues. In DNA form, the CDR3 reads TGTGCCAGCAGTTTCAGACAGGGTGATCAGCCCCAGCATTTT. This codes for CASSFRQGDQPQHF.

This clone appeared a single time. V and J are TRBV30 and TRBJ1-2; TRBD1 is a possible D gene (6 bases). In germline, CDR1 is GTSNPN, CDR2 SVGIG (reference sequence). The CDR3 loop spans 12 amino acids. V was pared by 4 bases and J by 4 bases, with 10 bases between. In nucleotides, the CDR3 is TGTGCCTGGACCCAGGGGCGCTATGGCTACACCTTC. This gives the protein CAWTQGRYGYTF.